The 24 T cell receptor beta chains below all came from one sample that was sequenced in a study of cytotoxic CD8 clonotypes in ibrutinib-treated CLL. Here immunoSEQ multiplex PCR was the method, and the copy in TCRdb shows in-frame clones only, minus some. The sample holds roughly 130,000 clones, approximately 80% seen once. The sequences come from PBMCs, collected after 12 months of ibrutinib treatment. The receptors shown here come from a human donor with chronic lymphocytic leukemia.

In this sample, this clone turned up a few times. The rearrangement joins TRBV5-6 to TRBJ2-5; D not certain. The CDR3 totals 13 residues. Germline V gene data show CDR1 as SGHDT and CDR2 as YYEEEE. The ends were cut back, 2 bases at V and 2 bases at J, with 7 bases in the middle. DNA of the CDR3: TGTGCCAGCAGCTTAAGACGGCAAGAGACCCAGTACTTC. Amino acid sequence: CASSLRRQETQYF.

The chain carries TRBV30 and TRBJ2-3; 10 positions match TRBD1. The CDR3 spans 15 residues. CDR1 and CDR2 (germline): GTSNPN, SVGIG (reference sequence). V lost 5 bases to trimming and J lost 4 bases; unmatched junction nucleotides: 9. Here the CDR3 DNA reads TGTGCCTGGGGACCGGGACAGGGGAGGGCAGATACGCAGTATTTT. It codes for CAWGPGQGRADTQYF.

The rearrangement joins TRBV5-4 to TRBJ2-4; D is ambiguous. Trimming took off 0 bases at V and 8 bases at J, with 15 bases between the two ends. Germline CDR1 reads SGHNT; CDR2 reads YYREEE (reference sequence). This CDR3 is built from 15 residues. Written as DNA, the CDR3 is TGTGCCAGCAGCTTGGGCTTTAGTGAATCGTACATTCAGTACTTC. Amino acids: CASSLGFSESYIQYF.

The CDR3 DNA is TGTGCCAGCTCACCAGGGACAGGCTATGGCTACACCTTC. The encoded protein is CASSPGTGYGYTF. The rearrangement uses TRBV18 and TRBJ1-2; TRBD1 matches at 8 bases. The germline gives CDR1 KGHSH, CDR2 LQKENI. Trimming cost V 2 bases and J 4 bases; bases outside gene matches: 0. CDR3 length equals 13 residues. The variable domain in full, completed from reference TRBV18 and TRBJ1-2, reads NAGVMQNPRHLVRRRGQEARLRCSPMKGHSHVYWYRQLPEEGLKFMVYLQKENIIDESGMPKERFSAEFPKEGPSILRIQQVVRGDSAAYFCASSPGTGYGYTFGSGTRLTVV.

The rearrangement links TRBV7-9 to TRBJ2-1; D is unresolved. The CDR3 runs to 16 residues. The germline V gene has CDR1 SEHNR and CDR2 FQNEAQ (reference sequence). V gave up 4 bases and J gave up 5 bases, with 18 bases separating them. CDR3 region: CASSSRLSAPHNEQFF. CDR3 DNA sequence: TGTGCCAGCAGCTCCCGGTTGAGCGCGCCCCACAATGAGCAGTTCTTC.

V is TRBV5-5 and J is TRBJ2-7; D is perhaps TRBD1 or TRBD2 (6 bases each). V was pared by 0 bases and J by 3 bases, with 13 bases between. Germline values: CDR1 SGHKS, CDR2 YYEKEE (reference sequence). The CDR3 loop spans 15 amino acids. The CDR3 nucleotides read TGTGCCAGCAGCTTGGCCGGGGGCGTAATCTACGAGCAGTACTTC. Translation gives CASSLAGGVIYEQYF.

The V call is TRBV7-8, the J call TRBJ1-4; TRBD1 agrees at 9 bases. The germline CDR1 and CDR2 sequences are SGHVS and FQNEAQ. V trimming: 5 bases; J trimming: 0 bases; junction bases outside the gene matches: 19. This CDR3 region has 21 residues. The CDR3 DNA follows: TGTGCCAGCAGCAAACGACAAACTGACAGGGGGGTTAAGGCAACTAATGAAAAACTGTTTTTT. It yields the protein CASSKRQTDRGVKATNEKLFF.

The chain combines TRBV19 with TRBJ2-1, with 9 positions matching TRBD2. Trimming at V came to 2 bases and at J to 5 bases, leaving 13 bases not matched to a gene. CDR3 size: 18 residues. Germline-derived CDR1 and CDR2 are LNHDA and SQIVND (reference sequence). CDR3 protein: CASSIWLAGRSVDNEQFF. In DNA, the CDR3 is TGTGCCAGTAGTATATGGCTAGCGGGACGATCAGTCGACAATGAGCAGTTCTTC.

This clone was observed a few times. This chain links TRBV7-9 with TRBJ2-1; 9 bases fit TRBD1. The CDR3 runs 15 residues. The germline gives CDR1 SEHNR, CDR2 FQNEAQ (reference sequence). Trimming cost V 5 bases and J 7 bases; bases outside gene matches: 9. The CDR3 DNA sequence: TGTGCCAGCAGCCTGACCGGGACAGGGATTAATGAGCAGTTCTTC. Protein: CASSLTGTGINEQFF.

This CDR3 reads CASSLAFGSSGNTIYF. For the CDR3, the DNA is TGCGCCAGCAGCTTGGCTTTTGGGAGCTCTGGAAACACCATATATTTT. The rearrangement links TRBV5-1 to TRBJ1-3; D is unresolved. This CDR3 is built from 16 residues. Looked up from germline, CDR1 is SGHRS and CDR2 is YFSETQ. The ends were cut back, 0 bases at V and 0 bases at J, with 10 bases in the middle.

The V and J genes are TRBV27 and TRBJ1-1; D unclear. Germline CDR1 MNHEY, CDR2 SMNVEV (reference sequence). V lost 2 bases, J lost 4 bases, and 11 bases lay in between. The CDR3 covers 14 residues. CDR3 nucleotide sequence: TGTGCCAGCAGTTTAAGGGAGGAAGTCACTGAAGCTTTCTTT. Amino acids: CASSLREEVTEAFF.

Details on this clone: At one boundary the junction diverges from the germline segment, which might be a read error. CDR3 region: CASSLGQGNTGELFF. CDR3 DNA sequence: TGTGCTAGCAGCTTAGGTCAGGGGAACACCGGGGAGCTGTTTTTT. The V gene is TRBV7-7, the J gene TRBJ2-2; maybe TRBD1 (5 bases). The CDR3 sequence is 15 residues long. The germline CDR1 and CDR2 sequences are SSHAT and FNYEAQ (reference sequence).

In the case of this clone: A read error may account for a junction end that differs from germline. The J gene is TRBJ1-5, the V gene TRBV9; no firm D call. CDR3 size: 12 residues. Germline V lookup: CDR1 SGDLS, CDR2 YYNGEE. CDR3 in amino acids: CANSVFPSPQHF. CDR3 sequence (DNA): TGTGCCAACAGCGTATTCCCTTCGCCCCAGCATTTT.

This clone was detected once. The V and J genes are TRBV10-3 and TRBJ1-5; D gene uncertain. The CDR3 is 16 residues long. Trimming removed 2 bases at V and 3 bases at J, with 14 bases between. CDR1 and CDR2 from the germline V gene are ENHRY and SYGVKD. The CDR3 nucleotides are TGTGCCATCAGTGAGGACCTCAAAGGAGACAATCAGCCCCAGCATTTT. Encoded protein: CAISEDLKGDNQPQHF.

This clone has a single count. The J gene is TRBJ1-1, the V gene TRBV9, with a tentative D call TRBD1 (5 bases). CDR1 SGDLS and CDR2 YYNGEE come from the germline V gene. V was trimmed by 0 bases and J by 5 bases, leaving 17 bases between them. The CDR3 runs 16 residues. The CDR3 loop is CASSVEPGSGRTEAFF. The CDR3, as DNA: TGTGCCAGCAGCGTAGAACCAGGGTCAGGGAGGACTGAAGCTTTCTTT.

The chain is built from TRBV7-9 and TRBJ2-3; unclear D gene. The CDR3 is 16 residues long. V shed 1 base and J shed 1 base, with 12 bases lying between them. The germline V gene has CDR1 SEHNR and CDR2 FQNEAQ (reference sequence). This chain's CDR3 is CASSLDWRSGTDTQYF. The CDR3 DNA reads TGTGCCAGCAGCTTAGACTGGCGGTCGGGCACAGATACGCAGTATTTT. Combining the CDR3 with reference TRBV7-9 and TRBJ2-3 gives the whole variable domain DTGVSQNPRHKITKRGQNVTFRCDPISEHNRLYWYRQTLGQGPEFLTYFQNEAQLEKSRLLSDRFSAERPKGSFSTLEIQRTEQGDSAMYLCASSLDWRSGTDTQYFGPGTRLTVL.

The chain employs TRBV4-3 and TRBJ2-2, with 7 bases identical to TRBD1. This CDR3 spans 17 amino acids. From germline, CDR1 is LGHNA and CDR2 YSLEER. Trimming cost V 1 base and J 5 bases; bases outside gene matches: 10. The CDR3: CASSQVVTGATTGELFF. The CDR3 DNA follows: TGCGCCAGCAGCCAAGTCGTTACAGGGGCTACGACCGGGGAGCTGTTTTTT.

The chain carries TRBV27 and TRBJ1-1; 8 nucleotides match TRBD1. The CDR3 loop spans 12 amino acids. Looked up from germline, CDR1 is MNHEY and CDR2 is SMNVEV (reference sequence). V lost 5 bases to trimming and J lost 8 bases; unmatched junction nucleotides: 4. CDR3 loop: CASSLRTGEAFF. The CDR3 bases are TGTGCCAGCAGTCTCCGGACAGGGGAAGCTTTCTTT.

This clone turned up a few times. This chain uses TRBV5-5 with TRBJ2-5; no definite D call. V shed 4 bases and J shed 2 bases, with 18 bases lying between them. The CDR3 covers 16 residues. Germline assignment: CDR1 SGHKS and CDR2 YYEKEE (reference sequence). The CDR3 reads CASSQLRAGTQETQYF. The DNA for the CDR3 is TGTGCCAGCAGCCAGCTCCGGGCAGGCACTCAAGAGACCCAGTACTTC.

This clone was recorded a few times. DNA for the CDR3: TGTGCCAGCAGCTTATGGACAGGGGGTAATGGCTACACCTTC. Protein product: CASSLWTGGNGYTF. The chain carries TRBV11-2 and TRBJ1-2; TRBD1 agrees at 10 bases. Germline V lookup: CDR1 SGHAT, CDR2 FQNNGV. The V segment lost 2 bases and the J segment 6 bases; nucleotides outside the gene matches: 3. CDR3 length: 14 residues.

CDR3 protein: CASSLATGGGGQPQHF. As DNA, the CDR3 is TGTGCCAGCAGCTTAGCTACAGGGGGCGGGGGCCAGCCCCAGCATTTT. V gene TRBV7-2 combines with J gene TRBJ1-5, with TRBD1 matching 9 bases. Per germline, CDR1 SGHTA and CDR2 FQGNSA. Trimming at V came to 0 bases and at J to 7 bases, leaving 7 bases not matched to a gene. The CDR3 has 16 residues.

There are a few counts of this clone. The chain uses TRBV6-1 and TRBJ2-7, with D unclear. CDR1 MNHNS and CDR2 SASEGT come from the germline V gene. V was cut by 10 bases and J by 3 bases, with 16 bases left in between. The CDR3 runs 13 residues. The CDR3 region has the DNA TGTGCCACCACCGCGGCAGAATACTACGAGCAGTACTTC. Amino acids: CATTAAEYYEQYF.

The V call is TRBV4-1, the J call TRBJ1-1; maybe TRBD1 (5 bases). This CDR3 contains 13 residues. Trimming shortened V by 4 bases and J by 10 bases, and 16 bases separated the two germline ends. Germline assignment: CDR1 MGHRA and CDR2 YSYEKL. The CDR3 loop reads CASSRIVGDPAFF. For the CDR3, the DNA is TGCGCCAGCAGCCGCATTGTGGGGGATCCAGCTTTCTTT.

The rearrangement links TRBV5-1 to TRBJ2-5, with a weak D call TRBD2 (8 bases). This CDR3 contains 16 residues. V lost 0 bases and J lost 5, with 17 bases in between. Germline loops: CDR1 SGHRS, CDR2 YFSETQ. The CDR3 region has the DNA TGCGCCAGCAGCTTGGGGCTAGCGGGCAGGGGGGAGACCCAGTACTTC. Residues: CASSLGLAGRGETQYF.